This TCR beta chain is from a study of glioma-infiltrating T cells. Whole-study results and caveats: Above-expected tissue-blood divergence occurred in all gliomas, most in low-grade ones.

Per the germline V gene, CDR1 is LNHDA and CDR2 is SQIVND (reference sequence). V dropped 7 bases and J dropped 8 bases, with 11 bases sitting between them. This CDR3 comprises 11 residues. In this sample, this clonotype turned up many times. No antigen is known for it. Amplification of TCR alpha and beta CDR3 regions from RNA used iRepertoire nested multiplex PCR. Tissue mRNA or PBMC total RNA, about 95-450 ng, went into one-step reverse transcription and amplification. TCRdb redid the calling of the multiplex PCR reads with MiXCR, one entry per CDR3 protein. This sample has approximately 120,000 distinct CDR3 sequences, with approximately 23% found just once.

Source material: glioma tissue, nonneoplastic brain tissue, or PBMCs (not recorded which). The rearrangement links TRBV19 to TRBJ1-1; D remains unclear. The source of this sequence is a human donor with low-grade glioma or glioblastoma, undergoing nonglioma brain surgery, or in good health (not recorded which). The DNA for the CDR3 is TGTGCCAGTACTCTGGGAACCGAAGCTTTCTTT. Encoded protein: CASTLGTEAFF. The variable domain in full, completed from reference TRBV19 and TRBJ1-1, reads DGGITQSPKYLFRKEGQNVTLSCEQNLNHDAMYWYRQDPGQGLRLIYYSQIVNDFQKGDIAEGYSVSREKKESFPLTVTSAQKNPTAFYLCASTLGTEAFFGQGTRLTVV.